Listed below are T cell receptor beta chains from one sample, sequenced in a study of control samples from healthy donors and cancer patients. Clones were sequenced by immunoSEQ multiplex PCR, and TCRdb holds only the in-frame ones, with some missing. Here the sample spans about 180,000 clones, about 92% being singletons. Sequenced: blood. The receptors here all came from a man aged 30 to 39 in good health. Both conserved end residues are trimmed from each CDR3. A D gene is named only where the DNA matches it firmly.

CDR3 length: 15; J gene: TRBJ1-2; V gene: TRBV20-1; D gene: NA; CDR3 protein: SASFGVTGSRVYGYT
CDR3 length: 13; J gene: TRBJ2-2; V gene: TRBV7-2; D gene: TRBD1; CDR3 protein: ASSPDRGNTGELF
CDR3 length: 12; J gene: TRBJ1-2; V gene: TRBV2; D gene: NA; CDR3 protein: ASRPTQGNYGYT
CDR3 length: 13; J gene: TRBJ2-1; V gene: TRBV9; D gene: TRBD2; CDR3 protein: ASSVEGSGRNEQF
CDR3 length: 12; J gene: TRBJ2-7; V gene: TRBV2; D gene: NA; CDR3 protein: ASSATGTYYEQY
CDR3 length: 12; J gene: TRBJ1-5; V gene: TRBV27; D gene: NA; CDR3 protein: ASSFLGRNQPQH
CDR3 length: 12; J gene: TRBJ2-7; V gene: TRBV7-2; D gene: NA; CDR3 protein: ASSSTGGAYEQY
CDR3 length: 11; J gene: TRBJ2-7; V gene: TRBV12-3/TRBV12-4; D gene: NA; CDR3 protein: ASRDQASYEQY
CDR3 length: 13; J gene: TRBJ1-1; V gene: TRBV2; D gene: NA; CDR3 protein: ASSEERRQNTEAF
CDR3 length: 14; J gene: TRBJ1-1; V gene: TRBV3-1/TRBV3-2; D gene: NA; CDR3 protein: ASSQEGGVRSTEAF
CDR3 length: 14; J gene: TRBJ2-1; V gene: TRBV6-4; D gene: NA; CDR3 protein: ASSDSRGASRDEQF
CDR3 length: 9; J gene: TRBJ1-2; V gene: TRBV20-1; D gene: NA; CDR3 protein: SANLVPGYT
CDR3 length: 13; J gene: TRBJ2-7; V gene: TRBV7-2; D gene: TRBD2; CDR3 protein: ASSSSGGTSYEQY
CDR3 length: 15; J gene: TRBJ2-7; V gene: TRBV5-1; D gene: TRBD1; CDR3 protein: ASSFRTGGGGRSEQY
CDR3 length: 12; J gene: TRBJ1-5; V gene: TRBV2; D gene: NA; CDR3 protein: ASTAEQGAQPQH
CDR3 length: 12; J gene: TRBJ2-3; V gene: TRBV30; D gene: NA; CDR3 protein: AWSVRRHTDTQY
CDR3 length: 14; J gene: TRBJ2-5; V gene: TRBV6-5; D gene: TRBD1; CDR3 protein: ASSYSRTGGGETQY
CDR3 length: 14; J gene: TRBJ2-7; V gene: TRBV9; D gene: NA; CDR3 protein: ASSVGGHSDFYEQY
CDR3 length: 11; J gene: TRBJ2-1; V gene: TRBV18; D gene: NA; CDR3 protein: ASSPQTPNEQF
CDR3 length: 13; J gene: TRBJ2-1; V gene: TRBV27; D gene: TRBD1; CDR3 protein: ASSLRQGPYNEQF
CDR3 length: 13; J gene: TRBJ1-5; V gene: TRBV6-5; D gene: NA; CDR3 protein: ASSLSPQGSQPQH
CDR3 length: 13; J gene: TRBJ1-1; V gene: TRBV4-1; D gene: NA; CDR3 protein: ASSQMVSWNTEAF
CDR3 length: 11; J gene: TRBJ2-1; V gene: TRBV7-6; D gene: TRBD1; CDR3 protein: ASSHDRAHEQF
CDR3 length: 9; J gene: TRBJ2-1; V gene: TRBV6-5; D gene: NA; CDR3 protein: ASSLDMEQF
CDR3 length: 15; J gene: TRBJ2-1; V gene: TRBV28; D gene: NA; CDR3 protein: ASSSPGLAMFGNEQF